Each of the 17 T cell receptor beta chains below was sequenced from the same sample in a study of tumor-infiltrating lymphocytes in primary liver carcinoma (TCRdb year 2017). Reads for this sample came from an Illumina HiSeq 2500. A constant-region primer and ProtoScript II reverse transcriptase were used to reverse-transcribe TCRbeta-specific cDNA from approximately 500 ng total RNA. TCRbeta libraries were built with three nested multiplex PCR rounds, a slightly modified ARM-PCR procedure. Each of the first two PCR rounds ran for roughly 9 cycles and used multiplex TRBV1-TRBV30 forward primers together with a Cbeta reverse primer. TCRdb itself trimmed the public reads at Q25 with fastp, ran MiXCR and retained productive beta chains. Under each unique CDR3 protein, matching rows form one entry showing the most common genes and DNA. This sample gives about 200,000 distinct CDR3 sequences in total; approximately 65% of them show up just once. Together, the top ten hold about 7.1% of the sample.

Blood RNA was extracted from unsorted whole blood with TRIzol reagent; germline DNA came from the DNeasy Blood & Tissue kit. The specimen sequenced was peripheral blood. All receptors come from a woman in her sixties with primary liver carcinoma and hepatitis B virus infection.

This rearrangement joins TRBV5-4 to TRBJ2-1, with TRBD2 matching over 12 bases. The germline CDR1 and CDR2 sequences are SGHNT and YYREEE (reference sequence). The junction had 5 bases not matched to a gene; V was cut back by 1 base and J by 9 bases. The CDR3 has 15 amino acids. The DNA of the CDR3 is TGTGCCAGCAGCTTGTGGGCTAGCGGGAGGGGTGAGCAGTTCTTC. Its protein is CASSLWASGRGEQFF.

This clonotype has just one count. The chain recombines TRBV6-6 with TRBJ2-1; 14 bases fit TRBD2. The germline CDR1 and CDR2 sequences are MNHNY and SVGAGI (reference sequence). The CDR3 totals 17 residues. After removal of 7 bases from V and 7 bases from J, the junction contained 12 bases not matched to a gene. CDR3 region: CASTQGLAGALGNEQFF. DNA of the CDR3: TGTGCCAGCACCCAGGGACTAGCGGGAGCCCTTGGAAATGAGCAGTTCTTC.

This clonotype was picked up a small number of times. This chain joins TRBV30 and TRBJ2-5; 8 positions agree with TRBD1. Germline V CDR1 and CDR2: GTSNPN, SVGIG (reference sequence). This CDR3 comprises 13 residues. Trimming at V came to 1 base and at J to 4 bases, leaving 2 bases not matched to a gene. The CDR3 sequence is CAWSEDRVETQYF. Here the CDR3 DNA reads TGTGCCTGGAGTGAGGACAGGGTAGAGACCCAGTACTTC. Full variable domain (rest looked up from reference TRBV30 and TRBJ2-5): SQTIHQWPATLVQPVGSPLSLECTVEGTSNPNLYWYRQAAGRGLQLLFYSVGIGQISSEVPQNLSASRPQDRQFILSSKKLLLSDSGFYLCAWSEDRVETQYFGPGTRLLVL.

This chain's CDR3 is CASSKGLAGGNNEQFF. CDR3 DNA sequence: TGCGCCAGCAGCAAGGGACTAGCGGGAGGAAACAATGAGCAGTTCTTC. The J gene is TRBJ2-1, the V gene TRBV5-1; 15 bases line up with TRBD2. CDR3 length: 16 amino acids. Germline V gene sequence: CDR1 SGHRS, CDR2 YFSETQ. The V and J ends lost 4 bases and 5 bases, in that order; junction bases with no gene match: 4.

Of note for this clonotype: This could be a read error, since a much larger clone is one nucleotide away. This rearrangement joins TRBV6-5 to TRBJ1-6, with a weak D call TRBD1 (6 bases). This CDR3 has 16 amino acids. V was trimmed by 3 bases and J by 13 bases, leaving 22 bases between them. Germline loops: CDR1 MNHEY, CDR2 SVGAGI. CDR3 bases: TGTGCCAGCAGTTATAGGGCCACGGGGGGCAGTCAGCCCCTCCACTTT. It encodes CASSYRATGGSQPLHF.

With regard to this clonotype: With a much larger clone just one base away, this may be a read error. The rearrangement links TRBV7-9 to TRBJ2-1, with 7 bases identical to TRBD2. Germline-derived CDR1 and CDR2 are SEHNR and FQNEAQ (reference sequence). The CDR3 is made up of 13 amino acids. The CDR3 nucleotides are TGTGCCAGCAGCTCGTCCGGGACTAATGAGCAGCTCTTC. It encodes CASSSSGTNEQLF.

Comments on this clonotype: At one end the junction does not follow the germline gene, possibly because of a read error. The chain employs TRBV5-1 and TRBJ1-1; no clear D gene. CDR3 length equals 15 residues. Germline values: CDR1 SGHRS, CDR2 YFSETQ. The chain's CDR3 is CASSRQPTVNNEAFF. In DNA form, the CDR3 reads TGCGCCAGCAGTAGACAACCGACTGTTAACAATGAAGCTTTCTTT.

This clonotype was observed many times. The chain is built from TRBV6-4 and TRBJ2-2; no clear D gene. The CDR3 runs to 13 residues. V lost 6 bases and J 4 bases, leaving 9 bases between the germline ends. Per germline, CDR1 MRHNA and CDR2 SNTAGT. The CDR3 loop reads CASSPGATGELFF. CDR3 DNA sequence: TGTGCCAGCAGCCCCGGTGCCACCGGGGAGCTGTTTTTT.

This clonotype appeared many times. The genes are TRBV12-3 or TRBV12-4 and TRBJ2-3; 10 bases are shared with TRBD2. V dropped 4 bases and J dropped 1; count of bases not matched to a gene: 2. CDR3 size: 15 residues. CDR3 amino acids: CASSSLAGGTDTQYF. In DNA form, the CDR3 reads TGTGCCAGCAGTTCTCTAGCGGGAGGCACAGATACGCAGTATTTT.

This chain connects TRBV5-1 to TRBJ2-5, with 9 bases matching TRBD1. Germline V gene lookup returns CDR1 SGHRS and CDR2 YFSETQ. V lost 4 bases to trimming and J lost 7 bases; unmatched junction nucleotides: 11. This CDR3 region has 15 residues. The CDR3: CASSTTGGGRGTQYF. CDR3 DNA: TGCGCCAGCAGCACCACAGGGGGCGGACGGGGGACCCAGTACTTC.

This chain links TRBV4-1 with TRBJ1-6; D is unclear. CDR1 MGHRA and CDR2 YSYEKL come from the germline V gene. This CDR3 has 16 amino acids. The V end lost 4 bases, the J end lost 7 bases, and 17 bases lay between the germline ends. The CDR3 DNA reads TGCGCCAGCAGCCGCCAGTTAGGGCAGCGGAATTCACCCCTCCACTTT. This sequence encodes CASSRQLGQRNSPLHF.

Worth noting for this clonotype: At one boundary the junction diverges from the germline segment, which might be a read error. This chain connects TRBV12-3 or TRBV12-4 to TRBJ2-7; no definite D call. The CDR3 loop spans 13 amino acids. As DNA, the CDR3 is TGTGTCAGCAGATTAAGACATCTCCACGAGCAGTACTTC. It translates to CVSRLRHLHEQYF.

This clonotype was observed a handful of times. The chain links TRBV4-2 to TRBJ2-7, with 7 bases fitting TRBD2. Trimming removed 0 bases from V and 2 bases from J; junction bases left unmatched: 7. The CDR3 is made up of 16 amino acids. Germline loops: CDR1 LGHNA, CDR2 YNFKEQ. In DNA form, the CDR3 reads TGTGCCAGCAGCCAAGATCTAACGGGAGGCCCCTACGAGCAGTACTTC. Encoded protein: CASSQDLTGGPYEQYF.

Of note for this clonotype: The conserved closing phenylalanine or tryptophan is absent in this CDR3, likely reflecting a read error. The chain is built from TRBV11-2 and TRBJ2-5; 9 nucleotides line up with TRBD1. The V segment lost 5 bases and the J segment 5 bases; nucleotides outside the gene matches: 6. The CDR3 has 14 residues. Germline V gene data show CDR1 as SGHAT and CDR2 as FQNNGV. CDR3 bases: TGTGCCAGCAGCCGGACAGGGGTCGGGGAGACCCAGTACCTC. Translation: CASSRTGVGETQYL.

Turning to this clonotype: Compared with germline, one end of the junction differs, possibly owing to a read error. This chain joins TRBV11-3 and TRBJ1-1; 7 bases line up with TRBD1. The CDR3 extends over 15 amino acids. CDR1 is SGHNT, CDR2 YENEEA, per germline. The CDR3 reads CASSPRTGGVGEAVF. The CDR3, as DNA: TGTGCAAGCAGCCCCCGGACAGGTGGGGTGGGTGAAGCTGTCTTT.

A note on this clonotype: This is likely a read error, given that the CDR3 carries no conserved phenylalanine or tryptophan at its end. The chain joins TRBV5-4 to TRBJ2-7, with D tentatively TRBD2 (6 bases). Germline V lookup: CDR1 SGHNT, CDR2 YYREEE (reference sequence). V lost 1 base, J lost 3 bases, and 17 bases lay in between. The CDR3 is 16 residues long. The CDR3 DNA reads as TGTGCCAGCAGCTTGCCTGACTCGGGAGTTCGCTACGAGCAGTACCTC. This sequence encodes CASSLPDSGVRYEQYL.

A word on this clonotype: The conserved phenylalanine or tryptophan normally closing the CDR3 is absent here, so this likely arose from a read error. This rearrangement joins TRBV4-1 to TRBJ2-5, with D unresolved. CDR1 and CDR2 from the germline V gene are MGHRA and YSYEKL. Trimming took 5 bases from V and 5 from J, leaving 15 bases between them. The CDR3 contains 14 residues. The CDR3 spells CASSKRARKETQYL. The CDR3 bases are TGCGCCAGCAGCAAGCGCGCCCGGAAGGAGACCCAGTACTTG.